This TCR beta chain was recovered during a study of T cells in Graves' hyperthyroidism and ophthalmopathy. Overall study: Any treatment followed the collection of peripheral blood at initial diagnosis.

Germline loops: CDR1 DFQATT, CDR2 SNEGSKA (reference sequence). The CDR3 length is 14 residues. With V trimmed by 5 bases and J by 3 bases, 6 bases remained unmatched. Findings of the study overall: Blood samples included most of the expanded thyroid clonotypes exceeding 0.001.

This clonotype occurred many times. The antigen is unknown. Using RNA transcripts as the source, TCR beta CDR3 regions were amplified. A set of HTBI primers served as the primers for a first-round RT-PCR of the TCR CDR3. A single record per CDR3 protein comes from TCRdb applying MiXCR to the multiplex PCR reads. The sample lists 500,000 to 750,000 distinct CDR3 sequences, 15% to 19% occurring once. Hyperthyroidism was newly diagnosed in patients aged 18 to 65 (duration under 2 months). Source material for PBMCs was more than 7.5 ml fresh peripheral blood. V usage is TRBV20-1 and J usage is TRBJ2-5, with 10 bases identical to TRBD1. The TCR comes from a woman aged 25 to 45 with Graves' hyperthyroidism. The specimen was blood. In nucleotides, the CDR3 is TGCAGTGCTGGGACCGGGACAGGGGAAGAGACCCAGTACTTC. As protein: CSAGTGTGEETQYF.